A single sample is the source of the 16 T cell receptor beta chains below, sequenced in a study of blood T cell repertoires in COVID-19. Measured with immunoSEQ multiplex PCR; TCRdb has only the in-frame clones, and not every one. The sample records just under 250,000 clones, approximately 90% being singletons. The source material was PBMCs or T cells enriched from blood (not recorded which). These receptors came from a woman between 25 and 40 years old who had recovered from COVID-19.

The chain couples TRBV11-3 to TRBJ2-1, with 9 bases lining up with TRBD1. The CDR3 contains 16 residues. Germline CDR1 reads SGHNT; CDR2 reads YENEEA. Unmatched junction bases numbered 6, after V lost 4 bases and J lost 2 bases. The CDR3 coding sequence is TGTGCCAGCAGCTCCGGCCGGGACAGGGCCTACAATGAGCAGTTCTTC. Translated: CASSSGRDRAYNEQFF.

The V and J genes are TRBV9 and TRBJ2-1, with D possibly TRBD2 on 6 matching bases. V was shortened by 0 bases and J by 7 bases, with 8 bases between the two germline ends. Germline loops: CDR1 SGDLS, CDR2 YYNGEE. The CDR3 is made up of 13 amino acids. CDR3 protein: CASSVGRENEQFF. The CDR3 nucleotides read TGTGCCAGCAGCGTAGGGCGGGAAAATGAGCAGTTCTTC.

The V call is TRBV19, the J call TRBJ1-4, with a tentative D call TRBD1 (6 bases). Trimming cost V 0 bases and J 8 bases, with 13 bases left between them. This CDR3 has 15 residues. The germline CDR1 and CDR2 sequences are LNHDA and SQIVND (reference sequence). Here the CDR3 reads CASSIEGRGLEKLFF. The DNA of the CDR3 is TGTGCCAGTAGTATAGAAGGCAGGGGATTAGAAAAACTGTTTTTT.

In the case of this clone: The same CDR3 is also encoded by other DNA sequences in this sample. The CDR3 sequence is CASSPSGTGELFF. The CDR3 DNA is TGCGCCAGCAGCCCGAGTGGTACCGGGGAGCTGTTTTTT. This chain joins TRBV5-1 and TRBJ2-2, with no clear D. Germline V gene sequence: CDR1 SGHRS, CDR2 YFSETQ. Trimming took 4 bases from V and 5 from J, leaving 9 bases between them. There are 13 residues in the CDR3. Full variable domain (outside the CDR3, taken from reference TRBV5-1 and TRBJ2-2): KAGVTQTPRYLIKTRGQQVTLSCSPISGHRSVSWYQQTPGQGLQFLFEYFSETQRNKGNFPGRFSGRQFSNSRSEMNVSTLELGDSALYLCASSPSGTGELFFGEGSRLTVL.

The chain joins TRBV7-9 to TRBJ1-1; D might be TRBD1 (6 bases). V lost 4 bases, J lost 8 bases, and 11 bases lay in between. Germline loops: CDR1 SEHNR, CDR2 FQNEAQ (reference sequence). CDR3 length: 12 amino acids. The CDR3 loop is CASSSGQKEAFF. The CDR3 DNA follows: TGTGCCAGCAGCTCAGGACAGAAAGAAGCTTTCTTT.

DNA of the CDR3: TGTGCCAGCAGCGCCGGGACAGGGAGTTCCGGTCAGCCCCAGCATTTT. This translates into CASSAGTGSSGQPQHF. The chain recombines TRBV9 with TRBJ1-5; 9 nucleotides align to TRBD1. In germline, CDR1 is SGDLS, CDR2 YYNGEE. The J segment lost 6 bases and the V segment lost 3 bases, leaving 10 bases of the junction unmatched. The CDR3 is 16 residues long.

The J gene is TRBJ2-7, the V gene TRBV9; 8 positions match TRBD2. Germline V lookup: CDR1 SGDLS, CDR2 YYNGEE. The ends lost 4 bases at V and 6 bases at J; junction bases unmatched: 12. The CDR3 runs to 15 residues. The CDR3 sequence is CASSRSSGTRGEQYF. CDR3 bases: TGTGCCAGCAGCCGTAGTAGCGGGACCCGGGGCGAGCAGTACTTC.

This chain joins TRBV7-6 and TRBJ2-1; D is perhaps TRBD2 (5 bases). Germline V gene sequence: CDR1 SGHVS, CDR2 FNYEAQ. The CDR3 consists of 16 residues. The V end was cut by 1 base, the J end by 2 bases, with 12 bases between. The CDR3 nucleotides are TGTGCCAGCAGCTTAGTATGGGGTAGCGCCTACAATGAGCAGTTCTTC. Translation: CASSLVWGSAYNEQFF.

The V gene is TRBV7-6, the J gene TRBJ2-3; 9 bases agree with TRBD2. The CDR3 has 13 amino acids. Losses at the gene ends were 8 bases for V and 2 bases for J; bases not matched to a gene: 2. In germline, CDR1 is SGHVS, CDR2 FNYEAQ. The CDR3 sequence: CASGLAFTDTQYF. CDR3 nucleotides: TGTGCCAGCGGACTAGCGTTCACAGATACGCAGTATTTT. The full variable domain, rest sourced from reference TRBV7-6 and TRBJ2-3, is GAGVSQSPRYKVTKRGQDVALRCDPISGHVSLYWYRQALGQGPEFLTYFNYEAQQDKSGLPNDRFSAERPEGSISTLTIQRTEQRDSAMYRCASGLAFTDTQYFGPGTRLTVL.

The rearrangement links TRBV4-2 to TRBJ1-2, with D possibly TRBD1 on 6 matching bases. The CDR3 loop spans 15 amino acids. From germline, CDR1 is LGHNA and CDR2 YNFKEQ. The ends were cut back, 1 base at V and 4 bases at J, with 13 bases in the middle. CDR3 residues: CASSQAKGVGYGYTF. For the CDR3, the DNA is TGTGCCAGCAGCCAAGCGAAGGGGGTCGGCTATGGCTACACCTTC.

V and J are TRBV12-5 and TRBJ2-1; possibly TRBD2 for D (6 bases). Germline V gene lookup returns CDR1 LGHNT and CDR2 FRNRAP. CDR3 length: 16 residues. V lost 0 bases and J 6 bases, leaving 15 bases between the germline ends. CDR3 nucleotides: TGTGCTAGTGGTTTGGTAAGCGGGCTAGTTGCCAATGAGCAGTTCTTC. Translation: CASGLVSGLVANEQFF.

The chain employs TRBV25-1 and TRBJ1-2; possible D gene TRBD1, 6 bases. Trimming took 5 bases from V and 8 from J, leaving 15 bases between them. This CDR3 has 13 residues. CDR1 is MGHDK, CDR2 SYGVNS, per germline. CDR3 nucleotides: TGTGCCAGCAGTCGGACAGTTTGGGAGGGCTACACCTTC. Its translation: CASSRTVWEGYTF.

The chain couples TRBV5-8 to TRBJ1-2, with TRBD1 matching 8 bases. V lost 4 bases, J lost 3 bases, and 8 bases stayed unmatched. Germline CDR1 SGHTS, CDR2 YDEGEE. CDR3 length equals 15 residues. The CDR3 DNA follows: TGTGCCAGCAGCGCTGCCGGGACAGGATACTATGGCTACACCTTC. Translation: CASSAAGTGYYGYTF.

This sequence joins TRBV5-4 and TRBJ1-2, with TRBD1 as a possible D gene (6 bases). The ends were cut back, 0 bases at V and 8 bases at J, with 11 bases in the middle. The CDR3 extends over 13 amino acids. Germline CDR1 is SGHNT and CDR2 is YYREEE (reference sequence). The CDR3 DNA reads as TGTGCCAGCAGCTTGGAGCCAGGGGACGGCTACACCTTC. Translated, it gives CASSLEPGDGYTF.

The chain carries TRBV12-3 or TRBV12-4 and TRBJ2-7; D gene unclear. CDR3 length: 13 residues. Trimming took 6 bases from V and 7 from J, leaving 16 bases between them. The CDR3 here is CASRPGEGREQYF. CDR3 sequence (DNA): TGTGCCAGCAGGCCTGGAGAAGGTAGAGAGCAGTACTTC.

This rearrangement joins TRBV7-8 to TRBJ1-2; TRBD1 matches at 7 bases. V was clipped by 5 bases and J by 4 bases; unmatched bases: 13. This CDR3 spans 16 amino acids. CDR1 and CDR2 from the germline V gene are SGHVS and FQNEAQ. This CDR3 is CASSRLTGTNSYGYTF. The DNA for the CDR3 is TGTGCCAGCAGCAGGTTGACAGGGACGAATAGCTATGGCTACACCTTC.